This TCR beta chain was documented in a study of blood T cell repertoires in COVID-19. Study details: Researchers got acute and convalescent COVID-19 samples from the United States, Italy and Spain. PBMCs, B-cell-depleted T cells, or T cells provided the cDNA or gDNA that made up the material.

Authors' data handling: It was from reference gene primer amplification that nucleated cell counts were estimated. Clones were sequenced by immunoSEQ multiplex PCR, and TCRdb holds only the in-frame ones, with some missing. For V, J and clone size, that table is used; D and trimming come from the DNA. The sample contains 15,000 or so clones, roughly 91% of which appear only once. Germline-derived CDR1 and CDR2 are MNHEY and SVGAGI. The CDR3 sequence is 13 residues long. V was pared by 6 bases and J by 3 bases, with 2 bases of the junction left unmatched. This clone appeared a single time. Material for sequencing was peripheral blood. The chain employs TRBV6-5 and TRBJ2-7, with 10 nucleotides matching TRBD1. The TCR sequence derives from a woman aged 70-85 years in a cohort sampled during active or convalescent COVID-19. The CDR3 DNA reads TGTGCCAGCAGGCGGGACAGGGGCTACGAGCAGTACTTC. This sequence encodes CASRRDRGYEQYF.